This TCR beta chain originates from a study of T cell repertoires in cytomegalovirus infection. In TCRdb, the reads were re-called with MiXCR into one record per CDR3 protein. This table holds around 43,000 distinct CDR3 sequences, 20% to 25% found once. On this clonotype itself: Its target is not known.

The CDR3 sequence is 16 residues long. With 6 bases clipped from V and 9 bases from J, the junction kept 18 bases outside the gene matches. This sequence joins TRBV12-3 or TRBV12-4 and TRBJ2-5; 8 bases match TRBD2. The sample was PBMCs, sequenced either directly or after in vitro stimulation (not recorded which). This sequence was found in a human donor in good health (CMV status not recorded). Some clones in this sample may be carry-over from other donors' samples. The CDR3 coding sequence is TGTGCCAGCAGCCCAGAGGCCTCGGGGGGGGGGTCGGCCCAGTACTTC. It specifies CASSPEASGGGSAQYF.